This is a list of T cell receptor beta chains from one sample in a study of regulatory and conventional T cells in RAG deficiency. Assay used: immunoSEQ multiplex PCR; TCRdb lists only in-frame clones, some missing. Among about 30,000 clones listed, roughly 96% were seen once. These sequences were also reported in another study, on regulatory T cells.

The specimen sequenced was CD25- CD4+ T cells sorted from blood. The source is a human donor in good health. Each CDR3 is given with its conserved first and last residue. D genes are given only for firm matches. Expanded clones are given a class, and other clones once, few, many or no size at all.

>17|TRBJ1-2|TRBV9|TRBD1|-
TGTGCCAGCAGCACACCGAGACAGGGGGCGTCTAACTATGGCTACACCTTC
CASSTPRQGASNYGYTF
>14|TRBJ1-1|TRBV7-7|-|-
TGTGCTAGCAGCCCCGGGACTACTCTCACACGAGCTTTCTTT
CASSPGTTLTRAFF
>16|TRBJ2-4|TRBV7-2|TRBD2|-
TGTGCCAGCAGCTTAGTGGCGGGAGGGGCTGGGAACATTCAGTACTTC
CASSLVAGGAGNIQYF
>15|TRBJ2-3|TRBV12-5|TRBD2|-
TGTGCTAGTGGAAGGGGACTAGCCGAGGCAGATACGCAGTATTTT
CASGRGLAEADTQYF
>13|TRBJ1-2|TRBV5-1|-|-
TGCGCCAGCAGCTTCCAGGGGAACTATGGCTACACCTTC
CASSFQGNYGYTF
>14|TRBJ1-6|TRBV7-9|-|-
TGTGCCAGCAGCTTAGTAGGGAGGGGGTCACCCCTCCACTTT
CASSLVGRGSPLHF
>14|TRBJ1-2|TRBV5-1|TRBD1|-
TGCGCCAGCAGCGTACAGGGGGCGAACTATGGCTACACCTTC
CASSVQGANYGYTF
>14|TRBJ1-1|TRBV7-9|-|-
TGTGCCAGCAGCTTCTCCGGTATGAACACTGAAGCTTTCTTT
CASSFSGMNTEAFF
>14|TRBJ2-5|TRBV7-2|-|-
TGTGCCAGCAGCCCGATGGGGCGGTCGGAGACCCAGTACTTC
CASSPMGRSETQYF
>13|TRBJ1-4|TRBV6-5|-|-
TGTGCCAGCAAACAAACAACTAATGAAAAACTGTTTTTT
CASKQTTNEKLFF
>14|TRBJ2-1|TRBV9|-|-
TGTGCCAGCAGCGACAGTGGAATAGAGAATGAGCAGTTCTTC
CASSDSGIENEQFF
>15|TRBJ2-7|TRBV11-2|-|-
TGTGCCAGCAGCTTAGGCCGGGTAAAATCCTACGAGCAGTACTTC
CASSLGRVKSYEQYF
>14|TRBJ1-2|TRBV5-4|-|-
TGTGCCAGCAGCTTGGGGAGGGCTGACTATGGCTACACCTTC
CASSLGRADYGYTF
>15|TRBJ2-3|TRBV5-5|TRBD1|once
TGTGCCAGCAGGTCCGGGACAGGTCGTCGAGATACGCAGTATTTT
CASRSGTGRRDTQYF
>14|TRBJ1-6|TRBV6-6|-|-
TGTGCCAGCAGTTGGAGTGCCAGAAATTCACCCCTCCACTTT
CASSWSARNSPLHF
>15|TRBJ1-4|TRBV27|-|-
TGTGCCAGCAGTTTTCGGGGGGGTTTTAATGAAAAACTGTTTTTT
CASSFRGGFNEKLFF
>14|TRBJ1-5|TRBV25-1|-|-
TGTGCCAGCAGTGACCAGGGCCCCAATCAGCCCCAGCATTTT
CASSDQGPNQPQHF